Below, 13 T cell receptor beta chains from the same sample are listed, as sequenced in a study of T cells in narcolepsy. The assay was immunoSEQ multiplex PCR, and TCRdb's table has in-frame clones only and misses some. The table lists over 10,000 clones, about 88% of them singletons. The specimen sequenced was CD45RA- memory CD4+ T cells from PBMCs. Receptor source: a human donor with narcolepsy.

V gene TRBV6-5 combines with J gene TRBJ1-2; 9 bases line up with TRBD1. The CDR3 is 15 amino acids. Trimming at V came to 6 bases and at J to 5 bases, leaving 10 bases not matched to a gene. Germline loops: CDR1 MNHEY, CDR2 SVGAGI. CDR3 nucleotide sequence: TGTGCCAGCAGGTTAACTGAGACAGGGGGATATGGCTACACCTTC. Protein sequence: CASRLTETGGYGYTF.

Only one count was recorded for this clone. The chain carries TRBV7-8 and TRBJ1-6; D is unclear. Deletions cut 3 bases from V and 0 bases from J, with 9 bases between. CDR3 length: 16 residues. The germline CDR1 and CDR2 sequences are SGHVS and FQNEAQ. The CDR3 sequence: CASSFQASSYNSPLHF. CDR3 sequence (DNA): TGTGCCAGCAGCTTCCAGGCCAGCTCCTATAATTCACCCCTCCACTTT.

The rearrangement joins TRBV7-2 to TRBJ2-7, with 9 bases aligning to TRBD2. V lost 0 bases to trimming and J lost 2 bases; unmatched junction nucleotides: 2. The CDR3 extends over 15 amino acids. Per the germline V gene, CDR1 is SGHTA and CDR2 is FQGNSA. CDR3 loop: CASSLAAGGPYEQYF. CDR3 DNA sequence: TGTGCCAGCAGCTTAGCGGCGGGAGGGCCCTACGAGCAGTACTTC.

The rearrangement uses TRBV9 and TRBJ2-7, with D unclear. The CDR3 consists of 14 residues. Trimming pared 0 bases from V and 2 bases from J, leaving 9 bases between. Germline V gene sequence: CDR1 SGDLS, CDR2 YYNGEE. CDR3 nucleotide sequence: TGTGCCAGCAGCGTAGGGGCCCAGGCCTACGAGCAGTACTTC. Its translation: CASSVGAQAYEQYF.

This CDR3 reads CASRSPGTESYTF. The DNA of the CDR3 is TGTGCCAGCAGGTCCCCCGGGACAGAGAGCTACACCTTC. The chain carries TRBV28 and TRBJ1-2, with 7 positions matching TRBD1. The CDR3 spans 13 residues. V lost 6 bases to trimming and J lost 9 bases; unmatched junction nucleotides: 10. CDR1 and CDR2 (germline): MDHEN, SYDVKM.

This clone was counted a few times. The rearrangement uses TRBV28 and TRBJ1-3; no clear D. This CDR3 region has 15 residues. Germline V gives CDR1 MDHEN, CDR2 SYDVKM. Trimming removed 3 bases at V and 3 bases at J, with 12 bases between. The CDR3 nucleotides are TGTGCCAGCAGTTTTGGTGATCGAGTTGGAAACACCATATATTTT. Translated, it gives CASSFGDRVGNTIYF.

The rearrangement links TRBV7-2 to TRBJ2-7; TRBD2 might be the D (6 bases). CDR1 and CDR2 from the germline V gene are SGHTA and FQGNSA. The CDR3 is 14 residues long. V was cut by 5 bases and J by 1 base, with 12 bases left in between. The CDR3 here is CASSRGGMSYEQYF. The CDR3 nucleotides are TGTGCCAGCAGCAGGGGAGGTATGTCCTACGAGCAGTACTTC.

Notes on this clone: An end of the junction differs from the germline gene, which may be a read error. This chain connects TRBV6-5 to TRBJ1-1; tentative D call: TRBD1 (6 bases). This CDR3 has 13 residues. CDR1 MNHEY and CDR2 SVGAGI come from the germline V gene. The CDR3 here is CASSVSRDTEAFF. The CDR3 DNA is TGTGCCAGCAGTGTTTCCCGGGACACAGAAGCTTTCTTT.

The V and J genes are TRBV2 and TRBJ2-5, with TRBD2 as a possible D gene (5 bases). Deletions cut 1 base from V and 5 bases from J, with 17 bases between. This CDR3 region has 16 residues. Per the germline V gene, CDR1 is SNHLY and CDR2 is FYNNEI. The CDR3 loop is CASSEESWQRRETQYF. In nucleotides, the CDR3 is TGTGCCAGCAGTGAAGAATCGTGGCAACGGAGGGAGACCCAGTACTTC.

The J gene is TRBJ2-3, the V gene TRBV28, with TRBD1 matching 7 bases. Germline V lookup: CDR1 MDHEN, CDR2 SYDVKM. The length of the CDR3 is 15 residues. Germline trimming cut 6 bases from V and 1 base from J; bases unmatched to any gene: 7. CDR3 sequence: CASREEGARTDTQYF. DNA for the CDR3: TGTGCCAGCAGAGAAGAGGGGGCGCGCACAGATACGCAGTATTTT. The entire variable domain, with the rest obtained from reference TRBV28 and TRBJ2-3, is as follows: DVKVTQSSRYLVKRTGEKVFLECVQDMDHENMFWYRQDPGLGLRLIYFSYDVKMKEKGDIPEGYSVSREKKERFSLILESASTNQTSMYLCASREEGARTDTQYFGPGTRLTVL.

In regard to this clone: A read error may account for a junction end that differs from germline. The V gene is TRBV7-2, the J gene TRBJ1-2, with 8 bases that match TRBD1. CDR3 length: 16 amino acids. Germline assignment: CDR1 SGHTA and CDR2 FQGNSA. The CDR3: CASSLGGQESNHGYTF. CDR3 bases: TGTGCCAGCAGCTTAGGGGGACAGGAGTCTAACCATGGCTACACCTTC.

This clone has only one observation. V is TRBV5-1 and J is TRBJ2-5; D may be TRBD1 (6 bases). The DNA end favors TRBJ2-7, so the J call may be wrong. The CDR3 is 17 residues long. Germline V gene lookup returns CDR1 SGHRS and CDR2 YFSETQ. The CDR3 reads CASSLSPSQGIPYEQYF. Written as DNA, the CDR3 is TGCGCCAGCAGCTTGAGTCCCTCCCAGGGGATCCCCTACGAGCAGTACTTC.

This clone was detected a few times. The rearrangement joins TRBV14 to TRBJ2-1; 11 bases agree with TRBD2. CDR3 length: 16 residues. V dropped 5 bases and J dropped 15; count of bases not matched to a gene: 18. Per the germline V gene, CDR1 is SGHDN and CDR2 is FVKESK. The CDR3 coding sequence is TGTGCCAGCAGCAATAAGTTACTAGCGGGAGTCCCTAGGCTGTTCTTC. Translation gives CASSNKLLAGVPRLFF.